These 32 T cell receptor beta chains came from one sample sequenced in a study of T cell responses to AZD1222 COVID-19 vaccine. The repertoire was sequenced with immunoSEQ multiplex PCR; TCRdb's copy has only in-frame clones and lacks some. The table has under 130,000 clones, more than 90% seen once. The sample here was peripheral blood, taken on day 0 of AZD1222 vaccination. The receptors originated from an adult in good health.

The rearrangement uses TRBV9 and TRBJ2-2, with D maybe TRBD1 (5 bases). From germline, CDR1 is SGDLS and CDR2 YYNGEE. This CDR3 comprises 14 residues. Trimming cost V 4 bases and J 1 base, with 8 bases left between them. CDR3: CASSFGQNTGELFF. DNA of the CDR3: TGTGCCAGCAGCTTCGGACAGAACACCGGGGAGCTGTTTTTT.

This chain uses TRBV6-2 or TRBV6-3 with TRBJ2-2; no reliable D call. Trimming took 3 bases from V and 10 from J, leaving 15 bases between them. Germline-derived CDR1 and CDR2 are MNHEY and SVGEGT. CDR3 length equals 14 residues. CDR3 in amino acids: CASSYTGPRPELFF. Written as DNA, the CDR3 is TGTGCCAGCAGTTATACTGGACCCCGACCGGAGCTGTTTTTT.

The CDR3 sequence is CATSRGELRELFF. CDR3 sequence (DNA): TGTGCCACCAGCCGCGGGGAACTCCGGGAGCTGTTTTTT. The rearrangement uses TRBV15 and TRBJ2-2, with D possibly being TRBD2 (6 bases). The V gene's germline CDR1 is LNHNV and CDR2 YYDKDF (reference sequence). This CDR3 region has 13 residues. Trimming left V 5 bases short and J 9 bases short, with 13 bases between.

There are a few counts of this clone. The gene calls are TRBV29-1 and TRBJ2-1; TRBD2 matches 7 bases. Germline V CDR1 and CDR2: SQVTM, ANQGSEA. The CDR3 is 12 residues long. J gave up 6 bases and V 4 bases, and 3 bases lay outside the gene matches. The CDR3 DNA is TGCAGCGTTGGAGTAGCGGGCAATGAGCAGTTCTTC. Translation: CSVGVAGNEQFF.

The gene calls are TRBV28 and TRBJ2-7; the D gene is possibly TRBD2 (6 bases). CDR3 size: 15 residues. The V gene lost 2 bases and the J gene lost 3 bases, with 14 bases spanning the gap. Germline-derived CDR1 and CDR2 are MDHEN and SYDVKM. The CDR3 bases are TGTGCCAGCAGTTTAATCCGCGGGGTGGTCTACGAGCAGTACTTC. This sequence encodes CASSLIRGVVYEQYF. The full variable domain, in which reference TRBV28 and TRBJ2-7 provide the parts outside the CDR3, is DVKVTQSSRYLVKRTGEKVFLECVQDMDHENMFWYRQDPGLGLRLIYFSYDVKMKEKGDIPEGYSVSREKKERFSLILESASTNQTSMYLCASSLIRGVVYEQYFGPGTRLTVT.

This clone was seen a few times. The V call is TRBV3-1 (or the pseudogene TRBV3-2), the J call TRBJ1-5; D gene ambiguous. Trimming removed 0 bases at V and 2 bases at J, with 8 bases between. CDR3 length: 15 residues. Germline lookup yields CDR1 LGHDT and CDR2 YNNKEL (reference sequence). CDR3 loop: CASSQDVGGNQPQHF. CDR3 nucleotides: TGTGCCAGCAGCCAAGATGTCGGCGGCAATCAGCCCCAGCATTTT.

The chain links TRBV30 to TRBJ2-7; 13 bases map to TRBD2. There are 15 residues in the CDR3. The germline V gene has CDR1 GTSNPN and CDR2 SVGIG (reference sequence). V gave up 1 base and J gave up 7 bases; unmatched junction bases: 7. The chain's CDR3 is CAWSDGLAGAPEQYF. The CDR3 DNA is TGTGCCTGGAGTGACGGACTAGCGGGAGCCCCAGAGCAGTACTTC.

V gene TRBV11-2 combines with J gene TRBJ2-7, with TRBD1 identical over 9 bases. Trimming cost V 5 bases and J 7 bases; bases outside gene matches: 9. Germline CDR1 is SGHAT and CDR2 is FQNNGV. CDR3 size: 14 residues. DNA for the CDR3: TGTGCCAGCAGCCCTGGACAGGGGCTAGGAGAGCAGTACTTC. Protein product: CASSPGQGLGEQYF.

This sequence joins TRBV18 and TRBJ2-1; 8 bases match TRBD1. The germline V gene has CDR1 KGHSH and CDR2 LQKENI. V trimming: 2 bases; J trimming: 7 bases; junction bases outside the gene matches: 7. The CDR3 totals 15 residues. The CDR3: CASSPARTGMNEQFF. DNA for the CDR3: TGTGCCAGCTCACCAGCGCGGACAGGGATGAATGAGCAGTTCTTC.

The chain is built from TRBV7-9 and TRBJ2-5; weak D call: TRBD2 (5 bases). This CDR3 has 14 amino acids. V was cut by 2 bases and J by 2 bases, with 9 bases left in between. Germline V gene data show CDR1 as SEHNR and CDR2 as FQNEAQ (reference sequence). This CDR3 is CASSLRSGQETQYF. The CDR3 nucleotides are TGTGCCAGCAGCTTAAGGTCGGGGCAAGAGACCCAGTACTTC. The full variable domain, its missing parts supplied by reference TRBV7-9 and TRBJ2-5, is DTGVSQNPRHKITKRGQNVTFRCDPISEHNRLYWYRQTLGQGPEFLTYFQNEAQLEKSRLLSDRFSAERPKGSFSTLEIQRTEQGDSAMYLCASSLRSGQETQYFGPGTRLLVL.

The chain couples TRBV30 to TRBJ2-7; D unclear. The CDR3 contains 12 residues. Germline V gene lookup returns CDR1 GTSNPN and CDR2 SVGIG (reference sequence). V lost 7 bases, J lost 0 bases, and 10 bases lay in between. The CDR3 sequence is CASSQSSYEQYF. CDR3 nucleotide sequence: TGTGCCTCTTCACAGAGCTCCTACGAGCAGTACTTC.

The chain uses TRBV9 and TRBJ2-1, with 7 bases matching TRBD2. V lost 0 bases to trimming and J lost 3 bases; unmatched junction nucleotides: 6. The CDR3 has 16 residues. The germline V gene has CDR1 SGDLS and CDR2 YYNGEE. DNA for the CDR3: TGTGCCAGCAGCGTAGCTCCGCGGGGGATCTACAATGAGCAGTTCTTC. Residues: CASSVAPRGIYNEQFF.

This chain uses TRBV3-1 (or the pseudogene TRBV3-2) with TRBJ2-1, with a tentative D call TRBD2 (6 bases). V was cut by 1 base and J by 5 bases, with 12 bases left in between. This CDR3 has 15 residues. Germline CDR1 and CDR2: LGHDT and YNNKEL (reference sequence). The CDR3 coding sequence is TGTGCCAGCAGCCAAGGGCGTGGGGGGAACAATGAGCAGTTCTTC. Protein sequence: CASSQGRGGNNEQFF.

V is TRBV14 and J is TRBJ1-2; TRBD1 agrees at 8 bases. Germline lookup yields CDR1 SGHDN and CDR2 FVKESK. The CDR3 consists of 14 residues. Losses at the gene ends were 4 bases for V and 8 bases for J; bases not matched to a gene: 9. CDR3 in DNA: TGTGCCAGCAGCCGAATAACAGGGGGTGGGGGCTACACCTTC. Protein product: CASSRITGGGGYTF.

The chain has TRBV6-1 and TRBJ2-7; D is unclear. The CDR3 is made up of 14 amino acids. The V gene's germline CDR1 is MNHNS and CDR2 SASEGT. Trimming cost V 1 base and J 9 bases, with 16 bases left between them. The CDR3, as DNA: TGTGCCAGCAGTGAAGTGATGGGGAAGGGTTGGCAGTACTTC. As protein: CASSEVMGKGWQYF.

The gene calls are TRBV19 and TRBJ1-5, with D unresolved. V shed 5 bases and J shed 7 bases, with 9 bases lying between them. The CDR3 spans 12 residues. Looked up from germline, CDR1 is LNHDA and CDR2 is SQIVND (reference sequence). The CDR3, as DNA: TGTGCCAGTAGTGCCTCGAGGCAGCCCCAGCATTTT. Amino acid sequence: CASSASRQPQHF.

The chain links TRBV6-1 to TRBJ1-5; D not resolved. This CDR3 comprises 14 residues. CDR1 and CDR2 from the germline V gene are MNHNS and SASEGT. Trimming removed 3 bases from V and 6 bases from J, with 12 bases in between. Here the CDR3 reads CASSDAQAGQPQHF. The CDR3 bases are TGTGCCAGCAGTGACGCCCAAGCAGGTCAGCCCCAGCATTTT.

V and J are TRBV6-6 and TRBJ2-3; 7 bases align to TRBD2. Germline trimming cut 6 bases from V and 4 bases from J; bases unmatched to any gene: 10. The CDR3 is made up of 15 amino acids. From germline, CDR1 is MNHNY and CDR2 SVGAGI (reference sequence). CDR3 bases: TGTGCCAGCAGAGGGTGGGGGGGTGGAGCAGATACGCAGTATTTT. Its translation is CASRGWGGGADTQYF.

The genes are TRBV7-9 and TRBJ2-1; no definite D call. The germline V gene encodes CDR1 SEHNR and CDR2 FQNEAQ (reference sequence). CDR3 length: 16 residues. V was pared by 1 base and J by 3 bases, with 13 bases between. The DNA for the CDR3 is TGTGCCAGCAGCTTAGAAAGGCTGGGATTCTACAATGAGCAGTTCTTC. Translation gives CASSLERLGFYNEQFF.

The V gene is TRBV2, the J gene TRBJ1-1; no definite D call. There are 11 residues in the CDR3. Trimming took off 5 bases at V and 1 base at J, with 2 bases between the two ends. Germline CDR1 and CDR2: SNHLY and FYNNEI. The CDR3 bases are TGTGCCAGCAGTAGGAACACTGAAGCTTTCTTT. Protein sequence: CASSRNTEAFF. Full variable domain (remainder filled in from reference TRBV2 and TRBJ1-1): EPEVTQTPSHQVTQMGQEVILRCVPISNHLYFYWYRQILGQKVEFLVSFYNNEISEKSEIFDDQFSVERPDGSNFTLKIRSTKLEDSAMYFCASSRNTEAFFGQGTRLTVV.

This sequence joins TRBV9 and TRBJ2-1; D is perhaps TRBD1 (6 bases). V was shortened by 0 bases and J by 3 bases, with 10 bases between the two germline ends. Germline lookup yields CDR1 SGDLS and CDR2 YYNGEE. The CDR3 sequence is 15 residues long. The chain's CDR3 is CASSVAGAVYNEQFF. As DNA, the CDR3 is TGTGCCAGCAGCGTAGCAGGGGCTGTCTACAATGAGCAGTTCTTC.

J is TRBJ2-3 and V is TRBV3-1 (or the pseudogene TRBV3-2), with 7 bases identical to TRBD1. J lost 5 bases, V lost 0 bases, and 8 bases had no gene match. Germline V gene sequence: CDR1 LGHDT, CDR2 YNNKEL (reference sequence). The CDR3 sequence is 16 residues long. CDR3 DNA sequence: TGTGCCAGCAGCCAAGATCGGACAGGTAAAGAAGATACGCAGTATTTT. Its translation is CASSQDRTGKEDTQYF.

This clone came up once. This sequence joins TRBV23-1 and TRBJ1-3; 7 bases fit TRBD1. TRBV23-1 is flagged as an ORF with uncertain function. V shed 0 bases, J shed 0 bases, and the junction held 5 bases outside the gene matches. This CDR3 has 17 residues. DNA of the CDR3: TGCGCCAGCAGTCAATCTGACAGGGAGAGCTCTGGAAACACCATATATTTT. Its translation is CASSQSDRESSGNTIYF.

This clone was seen a single time. The chain joins TRBV5-8 to TRBJ1-5, with D perhaps matching TRBD1 (5 bases). Per germline, CDR1 SGHTS and CDR2 YDEGEE. Trimming stripped 0 bases from V and 6 bases from J, with 13 bases between. This CDR3 has 15 residues. DNA for the CDR3: TGTGCCAGCAGCTTGGCCGGGGCCTCGGGTCAGCCCCAGCATTTT. Its protein product is CASSLAGASGQPQHF. Together with reference TRBV5-8 and TRBJ1-5, the CDR3 gives the full variable domain: EAGVTQSPTHLIKTRGQQATLRCSPISGHTSVYWYQQALGLGLQFLLWYDEGEERNRGNFPPRFSGRQFPNYSSELNVNALELEDSALYLCASSLAGASGQPQHFGDGTRLSIL.

As for this clone: The same CDR3 can be traced to other DNA sequences in this sample. The chain recombines TRBV4-2 with TRBJ2-3, with 10 bases lining up with TRBD1. The V gene end was trimmed by 3 bases and the J gene end by 4 bases; junction bases not matched to a gene: 4. CDR1 and CDR2 (germline): LGHNA, YNFKEQ. This CDR3 contains 15 residues. CDR3 DNA sequence: TGTGCCAGCAGCCAGGCCGGACAGGGGGCAGATACGCAGTATTTT. As protein: CASSQAGQGADTQYF.

V usage is TRBV29-1 and J usage is TRBJ1-2; D is possibly TRBD1 (5 bases). Germline V gene sequence: CDR1 SQVTM, CDR2 ANQGSEA. V dropped 4 bases and J dropped 3 bases, with 15 bases sitting between them. The CDR3 is 14 amino acids. CDR3 residues: CSVGGSGVDYGYTF. The CDR3 bases are TGCAGCGTTGGGGGATCGGGGGTCGACTATGGCTACACCTTC.

This chain uses TRBV5-1 with TRBJ2-2; possible D gene TRBD1, 6 bases. Germline loops: CDR1 SGHRS, CDR2 YFSETQ. The CDR3 is made up of 14 amino acids. Trimming removed 4 bases at V and 5 bases at J, with 12 bases between. The CDR3 is CASSNTGLTGELFF. The CDR3 nucleotides read TGCGCCAGCAGCAATACAGGGTTAACCGGGGAGCTGTTTTTT.

V usage is TRBV18 and J usage is TRBJ2-7, with 11 bases identical to TRBD2. V lost 1 base and J lost 6; bases outside the gene matches: 2. This CDR3 spans 14 amino acids. Germline CDR1 and CDR2: KGHSH and LQKENI. CDR3 DNA sequence: TGTGCCAGCTCACCACTAGCGGGAGGGTCCGAGCAGTACTTC. This encodes CASSPLAGGSEQYF. Drawing the rest from reference TRBV18 and TRBJ2-7, the complete variable domain is NAGVMQNPRHLVRRRGQEARLRCSPMKGHSHVYWYRQLPEEGLKFMVYLQKENIIDESGMPKERFSAEFPKEGPSILRIQQVVRGDSAAYFCASSPLAGGSEQYFGPGTRLTVT.

The chain couples TRBV13 to TRBJ1-4; TRBD1 aligns across 9 bases. Germline assignment: CDR1 PRHDT and CDR2 FYEKMQ (reference sequence). The CDR3 consists of 15 residues. Germline trimming cut 5 bases from V and 8 bases from J; bases unmatched to any gene: 9. CDR3 sequence: CASSPSDRGREKLFF. As DNA, the CDR3 is TGTGCCAGCAGCCCGTCGGACAGGGGAAGGGAAAAACTGTTTTTT.

This sequence joins TRBV18 and TRBJ2-2; no firm D call. The CDR3 has 15 amino acids. V was shortened by 3 bases and J by 0 bases, with 8 bases between the two germline ends. The germline V gene encodes CDR1 KGHSH and CDR2 LQKENI. The DNA of the CDR3 is TGTGCCAGCTCACCCTCGTCTACGAACACCGGGGAGCTGTTTTTT. Translation: CASSPSSTNTGELFF.

Ten or more counts support this clone. The CDR3 here is CASSASKNNEQFF. Written as DNA, the CDR3 is TGTGCCAGCAGCGCATCCAAAAACAATGAGCAGTTCTTC. This rearrangement joins TRBV9 to TRBJ2-1; D is uncertain. The germline V gene has CDR1 SGDLS and CDR2 YYNGEE. The V end lost 3 bases, the J end lost 5 bases, and 9 bases lay between the germline ends. The CDR3 runs 13 residues. The full variable domain, rest sourced from reference TRBV9 and TRBJ2-1, is DSGVTQTPKHLITATGQRVTLRCSPRSGDLSVYWYQQSLDQGLQFLIQYYNGEERAKGNILERFSAQQFPDLHSELNLSSLELGDSALYFCASSASKNNEQFFGPGTRLTVL.

V gene TRBV9 combines with J gene TRBJ2-7; 11 positions agree with TRBD2. Germline V gene sequence: CDR1 SGDLS, CDR2 YYNGEE. After removal of 4 bases from V and 2 bases from J, the junction contained 2 bases not matched to a gene. This CDR3 is built from 14 residues. The CDR3 nucleotides are TGTGCCAGCAGCTTTAGCGGGGGGGCCTACGAGCAGTACTTC. This translates into CASSFSGGAYEQYF.